This entry lists 25 T cell receptor beta chains sequenced from one sample in a study of T-cell reconstitution after alpha-beta-depleted transplantation in children. Unique molecular identifiers were built into the TCRbeta library. One entry per CDR3 protein results from TCRdb running MiXCR on the PCR reads. The sample holds roughly 420,000 distinct CDR3 sequences; 16% are singletons and the top ten take approximately 29%. Sequenced here: PBMCs, mostly from graft donor cells, sampled 360 days after TCRalphabeta/CD19-depleted stem cell transplant. These receptors originate from a boy under three years old who had a stem cell transplant for Wiskott-Aldrich syndrome, so the T cells may come from the graft donor.

This clonotype was seen only a few times. The chain is built from TRBV6-1 and TRBJ2-1, with TRBD2 as a possible D gene (6 bases). Germline CDR1 MNHNS, CDR2 SASEGT. The CDR3 consists of 15 residues. With 8 bases removed from V and 1 base from J, the gap between germline ends came to 15 bases. The CDR3 region is CASAFSGESYNEQFF. In DNA form, the CDR3 reads TGTGCCAGCGCCTTTAGCGGCGAATCCTACAATGAGCAGTTCTTC.

This clonotype has just a few counts. At one end, the junction sequence differs from germline, possibly due to a read error. The chain joins TRBV12-3 or TRBV12-4 to TRBJ2-5; D remains unclear. The CDR3 length is 11 residues. Here the CDR3 reads CASSLGEPQYF. In DNA, the CDR3 is TGTGCCAGCAGTCTCGGAGAGCCCCAGTACTTC.

The J gene is TRBJ2-7, the V gene TRBV12-3 or TRBV12-4, with a possible D match to TRBD2 (6 bases). The length of the CDR3 is 15 residues. V lost 3 bases and J 4 bases, leaving 16 bases between the germline ends. As DNA, the CDR3 is TGTGCCAGCAGTTTGGGAGGTGGGCCAGGATACGAGCAGTACTTC. It encodes CASSLGGGPGYEQYF.

This sequence joins TRBV2 and TRBJ2-3; 11 bases fit TRBD2. Trimming took 5 bases from V and 5 from J; bases not matched to a gene: 6. The CDR3 extends over 15 amino acids. CDR1 and CDR2 from the germline V gene are SNHLY and FYNNEI. The CDR3 sequence: CASSRLAGKLDTQYF. The CDR3 nucleotides read TGTGCCAGCAGTCGACTAGCGGGGAAATTAGATACGCAGTATTTT.

The DNA of the CDR3 is TGTGCCAGCAGTTATCCGCTATCTAGCGGGAGAAGGGACACCGGGGAGCTGTTTTTT. It codes for CASSYPLSSGRRDTGELFF. The rearrangement uses TRBV6-2 or TRBV6-3 and TRBJ2-2; the match to TRBD2 covers 10 bases. The V and J ends lost 3 bases and 3 bases, in that order; junction bases with no gene match: 13. The CDR3 consists of 19 residues. Germline V gene data show CDR1 as MNHEY and CDR2 as SVGEGT.

This rearrangement joins TRBV12-3 or TRBV12-4 to TRBJ1-1, with D tentatively TRBD1 (5 bases). V was shortened by 2 bases and J by 10 bases, with 8 bases between the two germline ends. The CDR3 contains 11 residues. CDR3 sequence (DNA): TGTGCCAGCAGTTTAATGGGGGGAGCTTTCTTT. Translating it yields CASSLMGGAFF.

This clonotype is a singleton in its sample. This chain uses TRBV4-3 with TRBJ2-3; 8 bases map to TRBD2. The CDR3 consists of 15 residues. The germline CDR1 and CDR2 sequences are LGHNA and YSLEER. Trimming at V came to 4 bases and at J to 0 bases, leaving 3 bases not matched to a gene. CDR3 DNA: TGCGCCAGCAGCCTAATAGCGGGGAGCACAGATACGCAGTATTTT. Its translation is CASSLIAGSTDTQYF.

The gene calls are TRBV29-1 and TRBJ1-1; a possible D gene is TRBD1 (5 bases). V was shortened by 4 bases and J by 8 bases, with 11 bases between the two germline ends. Per germline, CDR1 SQVTM and CDR2 ANQGSEA. The CDR3 is 11 residues long. CDR3 in DNA: TGCAGCGTTGCCACGGGGCTGGAAGCTTTCTTT. Its translation is CSVATGLEAFF.

This clonotype turned up a few times. V gene TRBV12-3 or TRBV12-4 combines with J gene TRBJ2-3; 8 positions agree with TRBD2. The CDR3 is 17 amino acids. With 4 bases clipped from V and 5 bases from J, the junction kept 14 bases outside the gene matches. In DNA form, the CDR3 reads TGTGCCAGCAGTTCCCAAGGACTAGCCCCTAGGGGAGATACGCAGTATTTT. Protein sequence: CASSSQGLAPRGDTQYF.

The V and J genes are TRBV5-1 and TRBJ2-1, with a tentative D call TRBD1 (5 bases). Trimming left V 6 bases short and J 2 bases short, with 18 bases between. Germline loops: CDR1 SGHRS, CDR2 YFSETQ. CDR3 size: 16 residues. Here the CDR3 reads CASKGVAVTAYNEQFF. CDR3 DNA: TGCGCCAGCAAAGGGGTCGCGGTTACAGCCTACAATGAGCAGTTCTTC. The entire variable domain, with the rest obtained from reference TRBV5-1 and TRBJ2-1, is as follows: KAGVTQTPRYLIKTRGQQVTLSCSPISGHRSVSWYQQTPGQGLQFLFEYFSETQRNKGNFPGRFSGRQFSNSRSEMNVSTLELGDSALYLCASKGVAVTAYNEQFFGPGTRLTVL.

This clonotype appeared a few times. This sequence joins TRBV5-1 and TRBJ1-2; 8 positions agree with TRBD1. V shed 9 bases, J shed 6 bases, and the junction held 10 bases outside the gene matches. Germline CDR1 SGHRS, CDR2 YFSETQ. The CDR3 is made up of 13 amino acids. The CDR3 here is CATKDREVDGYTF. CDR3 sequence (DNA): TGCGCCACCAAGGACAGGGAGGTGGATGGCTACACCTTC.

This clonotype appeared a few times. J is TRBJ2-1 and V is TRBV6-5; unclear D gene. Germline CDR1 is MNHEY and CDR2 is SVGAGI. The ends were cut back, 0 bases at V and 5 bases at J, with 11 bases in the middle. The CDR3 extends over 15 amino acids. CDR3 bases: TGTGCCAGCAGTTACTCGGTAGGGCCTAACAATGAGCAGTTCTTC. Protein: CASSYSVGPNNEQFF.

V is TRBV9 and J is TRBJ1-1; no clear D. Germline assignment: CDR1 SGDLS and CDR2 YYNGEE. Trimming removed 3 bases at V and 8 bases at J, with 14 bases between. This CDR3 has 13 residues. CDR3 coding DNA: TGTGCCAGCAGCGCATACCAGGACGGAGAAGCTTTCTTT. Encoded protein: CASSAYQDGEAFF.

The V gene is TRBV12-3 or TRBV12-4, the J gene TRBJ2-1; D is unclear. Trimming shortened V by 3 bases and J by 2 bases, and 8 bases separated the two germline ends. This CDR3 has 14 residues. For the CDR3, the DNA is TGTGCCAGCAGTTTGATTGGCACCTACAATGAGCAGTTCTTC. Translating gives CASSLIGTYNEQFF.

This clonotype was picked up many times. V gene TRBV10-3 combines with J gene TRBJ2-5; the D call may be TRBD1 or TRBD2 (5 bases each). Trimming left V 8 bases short and J 2 bases short, with 18 bases between. The CDR3 length is 15 residues. The germline V gene has CDR1 ENHRY and CDR2 SYGVKD. DNA of the CDR3: TGTGCCATCGGGACCGCAGGGAGAGGGCAAGAGACCCAGTACTTC. Amino acids: CAIGTAGRGQETQYF.

The rearrangement links TRBV19 to TRBJ2-7, with a tentative D call TRBD1 (6 bases). Germline V lookup: CDR1 LNHDA, CDR2 SQIVND (reference sequence). The V end was cut by 5 bases, the J end by 3 bases, with 20 bases between. The CDR3 length is 16 residues. This chain's CDR3 is CASSRYPPARGYEQYF. Here the CDR3 DNA reads TGTGCCAGTAGTCGTTACCCCCCGGCCAGGGGCTACGAGCAGTACTTC.

This clonotype has a handful of counts. The genes are TRBV5-1 and TRBJ2-1; possible D gene TRBD2, 5 bases. In germline, CDR1 is SGHRS, CDR2 YFSETQ. V lost 0 bases, J lost 5 bases, and 9 bases lay in between. CDR3 length: 14 amino acids. The CDR3 DNA reads TGCGCCAGCAGCTTGGATCGGGGAGACAATGAGCAGTTCTTC. Amino acid sequence: CASSLDRGDNEQFF.

The chain has TRBV25-1 and TRBJ2-1; 12 bases agree with TRBD1. J gave up 7 bases and V 3 bases, and 4 bases lay outside the gene matches. This CDR3 has 15 residues. In germline, CDR1 is MGHDK, CDR2 SYGVNS. CDR3 sequence: CASSEGQGAWNEQFF. CDR3 nucleotides: TGTGCCAGCAGTGAGGGACAGGGGGCATGGAATGAGCAGTTCTTC. Supplemented by reference TRBV25-1 and TRBJ2-1, the full variable domain reads EADIYQTPRYLVIGTGKKITLECSQTMGHDKMYWYQQDPGMELHLIHYSYGVNSTEKGDLSSESTVSRIRTEHFPLTLESARPSHTSQYLCASSEGQGAWNEQFFGPGTRLTVL.

The chain is built from TRBV5-1 and TRBJ2-3; D unclear. The CDR3 covers 14 residues. The germline V gene encodes CDR1 SGHRS and CDR2 YFSETQ. The V and J ends lost 0 bases and 1 base respectively, with 6 bases between them. The CDR3: CASSLERGTDTQYF. The DNA of the CDR3 is TGCGCCAGCAGCTTGGAGAGAGGCACAGATACGCAGTATTTT.

The V call is TRBV4-2, the J call TRBJ2-2; D is ambiguous. CDR1 and CDR2 (germline): LGHNA, YNFKEQ. The CDR3 consists of 16 residues. The V end was cut by 0 bases, the J end by 4 bases, with 12 bases between. The CDR3 loop reads CASSQELPPSTGELFF. The CDR3 nucleotides read TGTGCCAGCAGCCAAGAGCTCCCCCCGAGCACCGGGGAGCTGTTTTTT.

The chain joins TRBV29-1 to TRBJ1-1, with D maybe TRBD1 (6 bases). In germline, CDR1 is SQVTM, CDR2 ANQGSEA. The length of the CDR3 is 14 residues. V was pared by 2 bases and J by 0 bases, with 10 bases between. CDR3 bases: TGCAGCGTTGAACGACAGGTATTGAACACTGAAGCTTTCTTT. Translated, it gives CSVERQVLNTEAFF.

The chain is built from TRBV20-1 and TRBJ2-7; TRBD2 might be the D (5 bases). Trimming removed 1 base from V and 5 bases from J, with 18 bases in between. The germline V gene has CDR1 DFQATT and CDR2 SNEGSKA (reference sequence). This CDR3 comprises 15 residues. CDR3 loop: CSARVSPPDGNEQYF. The CDR3 region has the DNA TGCAGTGCTAGAGTATCGCCACCCGACGGGAACGAGCAGTACTTC.

DNA of the CDR3: TGTGCCAGCAGTCCGACTAGAAGTTCAGATACGCAGTATTTT. It yields the protein CASSPTRSSDTQYF. V and J are TRBV27 and TRBJ2-3; perhaps TRBD2 as D (6 bases). Germline assignment: CDR1 MNHEY and CDR2 SMNVEV (reference sequence). The CDR3 sequence is 14 residues long. The V end was cut by 5 bases, the J end by 4 bases, with 13 bases between.

The gene calls are TRBV12-3 or TRBV12-4 and TRBJ1-5, with 7 nucleotides matching TRBD1. With V trimmed by 6 bases and J by 3 bases, 8 bases remained unmatched. CDR3 length equals 15 residues. The DNA of the CDR3 is TGTGCCAGCAGCCTCCGGGACAGAAACAATCAGCCCCAGCATTTT. It specifies CASSLRDRNNQPQHF.

The V call is TRBV6-1, the J call TRBJ1-5, with 9 bases aligning to TRBD1. Germline V lookup: CDR1 MNHNS, CDR2 SASEGT. J lost 1 base, V lost 9 bases, and 4 bases had no gene match. The CDR3 length is 14 residues. The CDR3: CASRDRVSNQPQHF. CDR3 DNA sequence: TGTGCCAGTCGGGACAGGGTCAGCAATCAGCCCCAGCATTTT.